This TCR beta chain was recovered during a study of beta chain features in type 1 diabetes. Study context: Sorted cells numbering 107,917,701 were examined across all samples. Findings of the study overall: Fewer junction insertions and more nucleotide deletions appeared in type 1 diabetes patients. Whether TCRB rearrangement is influenced by HLA type was left unresolved in this analysis.

There are 18 residues in the CDR3. V dropped 3 bases and J dropped 0; count of bases not matched to a gene: 10. The V gene's germline CDR1 is KGHSH and CDR2 LQKENI. For this clone: Its antigen is undetermined.

Reverse transcribing all isolated RNA meant expressed TCRB transcripts were sequenced. TCRdb's table, derived via immunoSEQ multiplex PCR, lists solely in-frame clones and lacks some. The sample has a few hundred thousand clones; approximately 11% are singletons. This receptor was obtained from a woman aged 30 to 39 in good health. Sequenced material: naive CD4+ T cells from blood. The V call is TRBV18, the J call TRBJ2-2; 7 bases line up with TRBD2. The CDR3 spells CASSPFEAGPTNTGELFF. The CDR3 DNA follows: TGTGCCAGCTCACCTTTTGAAGCGGGACCAACGAACACCGGGGAGCTGTTTTTT.